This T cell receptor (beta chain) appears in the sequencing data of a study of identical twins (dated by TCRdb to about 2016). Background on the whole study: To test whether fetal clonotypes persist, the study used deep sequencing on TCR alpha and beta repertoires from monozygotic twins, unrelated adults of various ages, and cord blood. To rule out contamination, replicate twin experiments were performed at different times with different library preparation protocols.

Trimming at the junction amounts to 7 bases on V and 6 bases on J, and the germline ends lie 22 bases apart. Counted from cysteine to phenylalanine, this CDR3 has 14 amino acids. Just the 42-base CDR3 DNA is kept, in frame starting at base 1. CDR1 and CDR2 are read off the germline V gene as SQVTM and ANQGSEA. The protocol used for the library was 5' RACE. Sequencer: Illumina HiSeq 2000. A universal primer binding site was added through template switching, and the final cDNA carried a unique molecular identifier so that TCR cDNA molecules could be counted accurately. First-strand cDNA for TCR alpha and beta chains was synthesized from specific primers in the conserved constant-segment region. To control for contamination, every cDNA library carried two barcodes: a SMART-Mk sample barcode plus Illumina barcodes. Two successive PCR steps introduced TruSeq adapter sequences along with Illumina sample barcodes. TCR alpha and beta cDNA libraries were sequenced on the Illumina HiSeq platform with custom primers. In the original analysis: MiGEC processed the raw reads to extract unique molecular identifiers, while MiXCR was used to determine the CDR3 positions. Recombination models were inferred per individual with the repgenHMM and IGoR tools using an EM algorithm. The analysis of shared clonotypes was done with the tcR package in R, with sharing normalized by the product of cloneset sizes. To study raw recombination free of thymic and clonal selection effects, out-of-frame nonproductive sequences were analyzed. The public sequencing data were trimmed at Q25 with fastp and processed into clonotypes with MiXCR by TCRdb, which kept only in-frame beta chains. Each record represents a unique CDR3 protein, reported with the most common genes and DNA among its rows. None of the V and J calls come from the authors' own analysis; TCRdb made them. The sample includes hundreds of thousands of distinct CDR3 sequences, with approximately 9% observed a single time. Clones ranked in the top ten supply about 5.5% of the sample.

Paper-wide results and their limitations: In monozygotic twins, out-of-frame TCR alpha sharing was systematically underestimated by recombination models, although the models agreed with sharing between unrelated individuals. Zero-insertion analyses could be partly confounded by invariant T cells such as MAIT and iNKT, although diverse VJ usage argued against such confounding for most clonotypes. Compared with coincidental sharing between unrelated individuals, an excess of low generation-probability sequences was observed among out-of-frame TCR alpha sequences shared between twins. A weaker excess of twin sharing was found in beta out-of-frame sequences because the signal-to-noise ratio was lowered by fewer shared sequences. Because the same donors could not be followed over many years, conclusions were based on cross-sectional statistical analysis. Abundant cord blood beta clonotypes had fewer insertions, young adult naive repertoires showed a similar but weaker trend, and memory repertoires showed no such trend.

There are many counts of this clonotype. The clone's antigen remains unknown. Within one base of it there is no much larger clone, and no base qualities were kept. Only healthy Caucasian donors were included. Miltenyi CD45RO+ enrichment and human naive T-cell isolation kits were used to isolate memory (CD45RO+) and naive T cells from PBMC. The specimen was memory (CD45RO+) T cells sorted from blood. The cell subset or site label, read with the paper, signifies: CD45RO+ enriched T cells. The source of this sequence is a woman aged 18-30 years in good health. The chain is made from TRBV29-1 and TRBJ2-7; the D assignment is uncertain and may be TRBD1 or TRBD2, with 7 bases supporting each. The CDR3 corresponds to CSAITYRGGGEQYF. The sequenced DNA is TGCAGCGCGATTACCTACAGGGGAGGGGGCGAGCAGTACTTC.